Given below is one TCR beta chain in context. The data belong to a study of control samples from healthy donors and cancer patients. Assay: immunoSEQ multiplex PCR; the TCRdb copy retains only in-frame clones and omits some. The sample has approximately 160,000 clones; approximately 90% are singletons. The sequencing input was blood. This clonotype was sampled from a woman in her thirties in good health.

CDR3 loop: CASSPGPRNQPQHF. Written as DNA, the CDR3 is TGTGCCAGCAGCCCCGGACCGAGAAATCAGCCCCAGCATTTT. V usage is TRBV7-9 and J usage is TRBJ1-5; no firm D call. The CDR3 consists of 14 residues. Trimming left V 5 bases short and J 4 bases short, with 12 bases between. CDR1 is SEHNR and CDR2 is FQNEAQ in the germline V gene (reference sequence).